A single sample is the source of the 25 T cell receptor beta chains below, sequenced in a study of CD4+ T cells in melanoma. Some clones are missing from TCRdb's copy, which holds only in-frame ones; the method was immunoSEQ multiplex PCR. The table includes about 13,000 clones, roughly three quarters detected once. The sample was cells from a culture (not recorded whether cultured in vitro). All receptors derive from a human donor with melanoma.

The chain employs TRBV5-5 and TRBJ2-6, with D possibly being TRBD1 (5 bases). Germline CDR1 reads SGHKS; CDR2 reads YYEKEE (reference sequence). The CDR3 covers 15 residues. With 0 bases removed from V and 4 bases from J, the gap between germline ends came to 8 bases. The CDR3 DNA is TGTGCCAGCAGCTTGGCAGGGCCCGGGGCCAACGTCCTGACTTTC. Translation: CASSLAGPGANVLTF.

This clone was detected only once. The gene calls are TRBV13 and TRBJ2-7; TRBD1 aligns across 9 bases. V lost 5 bases to trimming and J lost 6 bases; unmatched junction nucleotides: 5. The CDR3 runs to 13 residues. The germline gives CDR1 PRHDT, CDR2 FYEKMQ (reference sequence). CDR3 amino acids: CASSPGTGIEQYF. DNA of the CDR3: TGTGCCAGCAGCCCCGGGACAGGGATCGAGCAGTACTTC.

The genes are TRBV10-3 and TRBJ2-5; no clear D gene. Trimming removed 2 bases at V and 4 bases at J, with 2 bases between. This CDR3 is 11 amino acids long. The germline V gene has CDR1 ENHRY and CDR2 SYGVKD. The CDR3 DNA is TGTGCCATCAGTGAGCGAGAGACCCAGTACTTC. This translates into CAISERETQYF.

The V and J genes are TRBV23-1 and TRBJ2-7; possible D gene TRBD2, 5 bases. Being an ORF, TRBV23-1 has a function that is uncertain. CDR3 length: 14 amino acids. V was shortened by 8 bases and J by 0 bases, with 14 bases between the two germline ends. The CDR3 DNA reads as TGCGCCAGCGTGGAGGTCCGAACCTCCTACGAGCAGTACTTC. This translates into CASVEVRTSYEQYF.

The V call is TRBV5-1, the J call TRBJ2-5; 10 bases agree with TRBD2. The ends lost 5 bases at V and 1 base at J; junction bases unmatched: 5. Germline V CDR1 and CDR2: SGHRS, YFSETQ. The CDR3 is 15 amino acids. In DNA, the CDR3 is TGCGCCAGCAGTCTCACTAGCGGGGCCCAAGAGACCCAGTACTTC. It is translated as CASSLTSGAQETQYF.

This clone has a handful of counts. The chain is built from TRBV30 and TRBJ1-3; TRBD1 is a possible D gene (6 bases). The V end lost 8 bases, the J end lost 1 base, and 9 bases lay between the germline ends. The CDR3 contains 12 residues. CDR1 and CDR2 from the germline V gene are GTSNPN and SVGIG (reference sequence). CDR3 amino acids: CALGASGNTIYF. The CDR3 region has the DNA TGTGCCCTGGGGGCATCTGGAAACACCATATATTTT.

The genes are TRBV27 and TRBJ2-3; 8 nucleotides agree with TRBD2. CDR1 and CDR2 (germline): MNHEY, SMNVEV (reference sequence). The trim removed 6 bases at V and 4 bases at J, leaving 9 bases unmatched. The CDR3 has 15 residues. The CDR3 region is CASSPVRAGADTQYF. The DNA of the CDR3 is TGTGCCAGCAGCCCCGTGCGAGCGGGGGCAGATACGCAGTATTTT.

This clone was counted between two and nine times. V and J are TRBV2 and TRBJ2-7; TRBD1 matches at 8 bases. Germline V gives CDR1 SNHLY, CDR2 FYNNEI. J lost 2 bases, V lost 8 bases, and 8 bases had no gene match. CDR3 length: 14 residues. The CDR3 DNA is TGTGCCAGCGCTCCGGGACAGGCCCCCTACGAGCAGTACTTC. This sequence encodes CASAPGQAPYEQYF.

V and J are TRBV2 and TRBJ1-2; D gene ambiguous. CDR1 and CDR2 from the germline V gene are SNHLY and FYNNEI. The CDR3 loop spans 13 amino acids. V was pared by 6 bases and J by 0 bases, with 8 bases between. CDR3 sequence: CASSFLANYGYTF. Written as DNA, the CDR3 is TGTGCCAGCAGCTTTTTGGCTAACTATGGCTACACCTTC.

V and J are TRBV27 and TRBJ1-2; TRBD1 matches 7 bases. Germline V gene data show CDR1 as MNHEY and CDR2 as SMNVEV (reference sequence). The length of the CDR3 is 17 residues. Trimming removed 4 bases from V and 5 bases from J; junction bases left unmatched: 16. The CDR3 DNA reads TGTGCCAGCAGTTACACCCGACAGGGCGGGGCGAATTATGGCTACACCTTC. It codes for CASSYTRQGGANYGYTF.

CDR3: CVDQGKIETGNTIYF. CDR3 DNA: TGCGTCGACCAGGGGAAAATTGAGACTGGAAACACCATATATTTT. The chain joins TRBV5-1 to TRBJ1-3; TRBD1 is a possible D gene (6 bases). Germline V CDR1 and CDR2: SGHRS, YFSETQ. The CDR3 is 15 residues long.

The chain recombines TRBV4-1 with TRBJ2-3, with 14 nucleotides matching TRBD2. V lost 4 bases and J lost 2; bases outside the gene matches: 2. CDR3 length: 16 residues. The germline CDR1 and CDR2 sequences are MGHRA and YSYEKL. CDR3 amino acids: CASSLGLAGATDTQYF. DNA for the CDR3: TGCGCCAGCAGCCTGGGACTAGCGGGGGCCACAGATACGCAGTATTTT.

This chain joins TRBV5-1 and TRBJ2-2; D gene unclear. Germline values: CDR1 SGHRS, CDR2 YFSETQ. The V end was cut by 2 bases, the J end by 6 bases, with 8 bases between. The CDR3 is 13 residues long. The CDR3 region has the DNA TGCGCCAGCAGCTTTTTTATAGCCGGGGAGCTGTTTTTT. Translation gives CASSFFIAGELFF.

The chain couples TRBV4-2 to TRBJ1-4; D is undetermined. The CDR3 has 13 amino acids. Trimming left V 2 bases short and J 5 bases short, with 6 bases between. Germline CDR1 reads LGHNA; CDR2 reads YNFKEQ. The DNA for the CDR3 is TGTGCCAGCAGCCAATTCCAGAATGAAAAACTGTTTTTT. This codes for CASSQFQNEKLFF.

This clone was recorded once. The V and J genes are TRBV7-9 and TRBJ2-5; 9 nucleotides align to TRBD1. The CDR3 contains 15 residues. CDR1 SEHNR and CDR2 FQNEAQ come from the germline V gene (reference sequence). J gave up 4 bases and V 1 base, and 4 bases lay outside the gene matches. CDR3 in DNA: TGTGCCAGCAGCTTAGGGGACAGGGAGGGAGAGACCCAGTACTTC. This translates into CASSLGDREGETQYF.

The J gene is TRBJ1-6, the V gene TRBV4-2; D ambiguous. The CDR3 spans 16 residues. The germline V and J ends were trimmed by 2 bases and 7 bases, with 15 bases remaining between them. CDR1 and CDR2 (germline): LGHNA, YNFKEQ. In nucleotides, the CDR3 is TGTGCCAGCAGCCAACCTCAGGAGTTCGGAAATTCACCCCTCCACTTT. This encodes CASSQPQEFGNSPLHF.

The chain's CDR3 is CASSLKGDYEQYF. The CDR3 DNA reads as TGCGCCAGCAGCTTGAAGGGAGACTACGAGCAGTACTTC. The chain joins TRBV5-1 to TRBJ2-7, with a tentative D call TRBD2 (5 bases). Trimming shortened V by 1 base and J by 3 bases, and 8 bases separated the two germline ends. CDR1 and CDR2 from the germline V gene are SGHRS and YFSETQ. The CDR3 covers 13 residues.

This clone is classed as medium-sized. The V call is TRBV2, the J call TRBJ1-2, with 7 bases fitting TRBD1. V shed 2 bases and J 1 base; nucleotides not matched to a gene: 7. Germline assignment: CDR1 SNHLY and CDR2 FYNNEI. The CDR3 runs to 16 residues. This CDR3 reads CASSEWRGRLNYGYTF. The CDR3, as DNA: TGTGCCAGCAGTGAATGGAGGGGGCGCCTTAACTATGGCTACACCTTC.

The V gene is TRBV2, the J gene TRBJ2-7; 10 bases match TRBD1. The CDR3 runs to 16 residues. Per the germline V gene, CDR1 is SNHLY and CDR2 is FYNNEI. The trim removed 2 bases at V and 4 bases at J, leaving 8 bases unmatched. The CDR3 sequence is CASSEWDRGQSYEQYF. CDR3 DNA: TGTGCCAGCAGTGAATGGGACAGGGGCCAGAGTTACGAGCAGTACTTC.

The chain combines TRBV9 with TRBJ2-1; D perhaps matches TRBD1 (7 bases). V shed 4 bases and J shed 0 bases, with 14 bases lying between them. The CDR3 has 16 residues. In germline, CDR1 is SGDLS, CDR2 YYNGEE. CDR3 bases: TGTGCCAGCAGCTTCTCAGGGGGGCCCTCCTACAATGAGCAGTTCTTC. It specifies CASSFSGGPSYNEQFF.

This clone was detected a few times. The genes are TRBV7-2 and TRBJ1-2, with 8 bases that match TRBD1. The CDR3 runs to 15 residues. V lost 5 bases to trimming and J lost 0 bases; unmatched junction nucleotides: 5. Germline CDR1 SGHTA, CDR2 FQGNSA. CDR3 protein: CASSRDRGANYGYTF. The DNA of the CDR3 is TGTGCCAGCAGCCGCGACAGGGGAGCTAACTATGGCTACACCTTC.

The chain is built from TRBV5-1 and TRBJ2-7, with D possibly TRBD2 on 6 matching bases. The CDR3 extends over 13 amino acids. Germline V gene sequence: CDR1 SGHRS, CDR2 YFSETQ. Trimming stripped 3 bases from V and 3 bases from J, with 10 bases between. The CDR3 coding sequence is TGCGCCAGCAGCTGGGGGGTGGGCTACGAGCAGTACTTC. Residues: CASSWGVGYEQYF.

The gene calls are TRBV29-1 and TRBJ2-1, with 9 bases that match TRBD2. This CDR3 region has 15 residues. In germline, CDR1 is SQVTM, CDR2 ANQGSEA. V shed 2 bases and J 8 bases; nucleotides not matched to a gene: 10. Here the CDR3 reads CSVESGSGGIDEQFF. Here the CDR3 DNA reads TGCAGCGTTGAAAGTGGTAGCGGGGGTATCGATGAGCAGTTCTTC.

The chain links TRBV19 to TRBJ1-5; D is unresolved. CDR3 length: 13 amino acids. Germline CDR1 is LNHDA and CDR2 is SQIVND (reference sequence). The V end lost 5 bases, the J end lost 5 bases, and 10 bases lay between the germline ends. CDR3 in amino acids: CASSRDTDQPQHF. In DNA form, the CDR3 reads TGTGCCAGTAGTCGCGACACCGATCAGCCCCAGCATTTT. The complete variable domain, with remaining parts taken from reference TRBV19 and TRBJ1-5, reads DGGITQSPKYLFRKEGQNVTLSCEQNLNHDAMYWYRQDPGQGLRLIYYSQIVNDFQKGDIAEGYSVSREKKESFPLTVTSAQKNPTAFYLCASSRDTDQPQHFGDGTRLSIL.

The chain links TRBV15 to TRBJ1-4, with TRBD1 matching over 12 bases. Germline CDR1 is LNHNV and CDR2 is YYDKDF (reference sequence). There are 17 residues in the CDR3. V shed 6 bases and J 7 bases; nucleotides not matched to a gene: 12. The CDR3 spells CATRTMGQGARAEKLFF. In nucleotides, the CDR3 is TGTGCCACCAGGACCATGGGACAGGGGGCTCGAGCTGAAAAACTGTTTTTT. Together with reference TRBV15 and TRBJ1-4, the CDR3 gives the full variable domain: DAMVIQNPRYQVTQFGKPVTLSCSQTLNHNVMYWYQQKSSQAPKLLFHYYDKDFNNEADTPDNFQSRRPNTSFCFLDIRSPGLGDTAMYLCATRTMGQGARAEKLFFGSGTQLSVL.